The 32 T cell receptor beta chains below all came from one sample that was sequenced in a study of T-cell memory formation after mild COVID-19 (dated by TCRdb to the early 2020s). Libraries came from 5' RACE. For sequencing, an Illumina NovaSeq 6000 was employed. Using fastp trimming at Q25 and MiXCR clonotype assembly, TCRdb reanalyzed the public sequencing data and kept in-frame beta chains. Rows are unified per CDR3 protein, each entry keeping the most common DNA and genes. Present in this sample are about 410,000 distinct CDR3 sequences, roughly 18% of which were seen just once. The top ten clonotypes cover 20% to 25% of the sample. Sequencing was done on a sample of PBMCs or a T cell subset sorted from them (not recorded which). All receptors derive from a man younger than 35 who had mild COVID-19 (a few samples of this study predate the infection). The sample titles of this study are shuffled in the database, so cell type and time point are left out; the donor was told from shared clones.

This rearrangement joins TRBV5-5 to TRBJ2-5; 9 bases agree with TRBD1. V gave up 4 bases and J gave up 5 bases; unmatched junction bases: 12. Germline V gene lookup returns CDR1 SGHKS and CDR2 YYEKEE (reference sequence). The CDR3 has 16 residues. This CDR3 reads CASSLSNRGPRETQYF. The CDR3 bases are TGTGCCAGCAGCCTGTCTAACAGGGGGCCTCGGGAGACCCAGTACTTC.

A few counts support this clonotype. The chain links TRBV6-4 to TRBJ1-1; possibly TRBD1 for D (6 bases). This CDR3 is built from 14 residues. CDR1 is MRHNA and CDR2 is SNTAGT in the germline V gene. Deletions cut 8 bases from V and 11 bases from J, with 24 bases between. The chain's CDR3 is CASRTLSQGSAAFF. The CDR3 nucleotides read TGTGCCAGCCGGACCCTCTCTCAGGGGAGTGCGGCTTTCTTT.

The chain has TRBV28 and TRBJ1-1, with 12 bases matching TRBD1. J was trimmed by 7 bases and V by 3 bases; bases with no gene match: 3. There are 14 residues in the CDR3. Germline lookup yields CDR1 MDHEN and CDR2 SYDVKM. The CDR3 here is CASSFRDRGREAFF. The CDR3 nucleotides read TGTGCCAGCAGTTTTCGGGACAGGGGGCGTGAAGCTTTCTTT.

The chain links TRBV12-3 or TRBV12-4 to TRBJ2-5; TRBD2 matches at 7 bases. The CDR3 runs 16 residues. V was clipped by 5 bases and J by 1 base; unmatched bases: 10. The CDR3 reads CASSLGPGLRQETQYF. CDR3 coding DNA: TGTGCCAGCAGTCTGGGACCGGGACTACGCCAAGAGACCCAGTACTTC.

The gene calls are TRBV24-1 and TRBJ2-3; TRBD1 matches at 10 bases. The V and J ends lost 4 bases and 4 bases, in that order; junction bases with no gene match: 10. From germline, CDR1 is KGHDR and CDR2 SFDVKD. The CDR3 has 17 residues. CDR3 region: CATSDRLDRGPADTQYF. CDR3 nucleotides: TGTGCCACCAGTGACCGTCTCGACAGGGGGCCCGCAGATACGCAGTATTTT.

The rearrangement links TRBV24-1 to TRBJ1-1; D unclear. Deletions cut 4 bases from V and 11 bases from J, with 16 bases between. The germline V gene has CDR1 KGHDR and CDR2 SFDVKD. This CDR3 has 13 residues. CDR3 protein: CATSDLGLPRAFF. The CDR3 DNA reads TGTGCCACCAGTGACCTGGGCCTACCGAGGGCTTTCTTT.

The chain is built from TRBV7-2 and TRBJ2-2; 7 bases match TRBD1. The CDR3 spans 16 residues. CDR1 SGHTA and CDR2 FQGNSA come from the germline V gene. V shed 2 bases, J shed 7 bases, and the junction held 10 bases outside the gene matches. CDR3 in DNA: TGTGCCAGCAGCTTATTCTTACAGGGGTCCGGCGGGGAGCTGTTTTTT. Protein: CASSLFLQGSGGELFF.

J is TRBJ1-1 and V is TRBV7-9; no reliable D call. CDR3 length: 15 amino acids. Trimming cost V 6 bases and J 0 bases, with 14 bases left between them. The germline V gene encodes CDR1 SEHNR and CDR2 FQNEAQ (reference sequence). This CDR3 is CASSRIDGLNTEAFF. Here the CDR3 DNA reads TGTGCCAGCAGTCGAATAGACGGACTGAACACTGAAGCTTTCTTT.

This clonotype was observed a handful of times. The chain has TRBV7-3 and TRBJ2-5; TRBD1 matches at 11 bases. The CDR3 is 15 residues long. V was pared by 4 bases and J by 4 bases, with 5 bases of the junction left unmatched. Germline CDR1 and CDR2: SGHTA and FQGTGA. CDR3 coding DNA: TGTGCCAGCAGCTGGACAGGGGGCGGCTCAGAGACCCAGTACTTC. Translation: CASSWTGGGSETQYF.

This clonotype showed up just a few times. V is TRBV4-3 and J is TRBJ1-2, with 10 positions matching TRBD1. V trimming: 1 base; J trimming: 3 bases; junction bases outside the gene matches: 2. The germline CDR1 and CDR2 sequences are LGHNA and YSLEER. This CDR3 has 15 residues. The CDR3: CASSQGTGGDYGYTF. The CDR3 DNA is TGCGCCAGCAGCCAAGGGACAGGGGGGGACTATGGCTACACCTTC.

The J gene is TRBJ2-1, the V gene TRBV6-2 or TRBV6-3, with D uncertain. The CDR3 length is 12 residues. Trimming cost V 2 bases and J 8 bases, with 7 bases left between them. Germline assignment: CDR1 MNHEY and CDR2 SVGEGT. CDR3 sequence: CASSYGHYEQFF. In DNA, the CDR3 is TGTGCCAGCAGTTACGGGCACTATGAGCAGTTCTTC.

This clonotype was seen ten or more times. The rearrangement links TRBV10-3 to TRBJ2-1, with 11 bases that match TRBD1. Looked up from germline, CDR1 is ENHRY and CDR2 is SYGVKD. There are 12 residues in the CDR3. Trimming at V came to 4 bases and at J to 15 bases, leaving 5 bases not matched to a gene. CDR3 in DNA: TGTGCCATCAGTGCGGGACAGGGGGGTCGGTTCTTC. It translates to CAISAGQGGRFF.

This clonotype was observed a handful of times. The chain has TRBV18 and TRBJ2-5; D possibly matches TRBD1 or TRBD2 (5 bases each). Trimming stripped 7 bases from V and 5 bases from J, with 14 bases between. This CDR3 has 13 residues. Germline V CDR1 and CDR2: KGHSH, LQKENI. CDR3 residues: CASLPSEGETQYF. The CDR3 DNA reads TGTGCCAGCTTACCCTCCGAGGGGGAGACCCAGTACTTC.

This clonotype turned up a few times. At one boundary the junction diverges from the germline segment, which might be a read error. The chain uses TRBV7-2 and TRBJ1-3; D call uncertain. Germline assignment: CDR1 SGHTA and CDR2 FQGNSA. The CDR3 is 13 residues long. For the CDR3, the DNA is TGTGCCAGCAGCTCAGATATCCGGAGCAATCCGGATTTT. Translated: CASSSDIRSNPDF.

CDR3 nucleotide sequence: TGTGCCAGCAGCCGCCCGCCGGGGAGCTCCTACAATGAGCAGTTCTTC. Protein: CASSRPPGSSYNEQFF. The chain carries TRBV2 and TRBJ2-1; the D gene is possibly TRBD2 (5 bases). V was shortened by 6 bases and J by 0 bases, with 15 bases between the two germline ends. Germline CDR1 is SNHLY and CDR2 is FYNNEI. The CDR3 spans 16 residues.

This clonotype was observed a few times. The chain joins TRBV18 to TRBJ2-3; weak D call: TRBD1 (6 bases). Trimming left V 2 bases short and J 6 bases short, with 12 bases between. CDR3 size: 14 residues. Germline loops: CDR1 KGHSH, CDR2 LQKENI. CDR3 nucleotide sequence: TGTGCCAGCTCACCAACAGGGTTCACGGATACGCAGTATTTT. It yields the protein CASSPTGFTDTQYF.

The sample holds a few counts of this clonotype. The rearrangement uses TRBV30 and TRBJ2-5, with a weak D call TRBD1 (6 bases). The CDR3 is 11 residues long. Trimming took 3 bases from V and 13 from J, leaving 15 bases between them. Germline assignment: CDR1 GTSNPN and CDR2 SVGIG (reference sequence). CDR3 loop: CAWSVDSLRYF. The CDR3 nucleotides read TGTGCCTGGAGCGTGGACAGTCTACGGTACTTC.

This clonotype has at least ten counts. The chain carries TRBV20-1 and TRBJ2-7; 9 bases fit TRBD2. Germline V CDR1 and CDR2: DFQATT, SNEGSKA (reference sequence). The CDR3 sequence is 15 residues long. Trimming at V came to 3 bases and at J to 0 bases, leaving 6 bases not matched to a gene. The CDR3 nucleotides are TGCAGTGCTAGCAGACTAGCGGTGATCTCCTACGAGCAGTACGTC. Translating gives CSASRLAVISYEQYV.

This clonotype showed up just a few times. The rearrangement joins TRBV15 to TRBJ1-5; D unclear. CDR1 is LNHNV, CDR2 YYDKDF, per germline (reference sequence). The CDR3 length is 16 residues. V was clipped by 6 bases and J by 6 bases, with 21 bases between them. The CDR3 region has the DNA TGTGCCACCAGTTTGAGCCTGGGAAGGGAGGGTCAGCCCCAGCATTTT. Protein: CATSLSLGREGQPQHF.

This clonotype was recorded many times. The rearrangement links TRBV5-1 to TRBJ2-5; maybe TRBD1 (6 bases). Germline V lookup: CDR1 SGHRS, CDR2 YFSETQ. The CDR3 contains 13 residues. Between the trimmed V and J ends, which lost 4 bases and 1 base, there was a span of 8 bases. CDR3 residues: CASSADSQETQYF. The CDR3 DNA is TGCGCCAGCAGCGCGGACAGCCAAGAGACCCAGTACTTC.

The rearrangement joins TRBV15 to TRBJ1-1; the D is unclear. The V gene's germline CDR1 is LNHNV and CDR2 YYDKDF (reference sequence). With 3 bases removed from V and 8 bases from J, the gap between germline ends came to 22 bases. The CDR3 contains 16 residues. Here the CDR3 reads CATSSPGVVLITEAFF. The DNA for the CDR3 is TGTGCCACCAGCAGTCCCGGGGTGGTCCTGATTACGGAAGCTTTCTTT. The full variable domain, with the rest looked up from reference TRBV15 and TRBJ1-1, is DAMVIQNPRYQVTQFGKPVTLSCSQTLNHNVMYWYQQKSSQAPKLLFHYYDKDFNNEADTPDNFQSRRPNTSFCFLDIRSPGLGDTAMYLCATSSPGVVLITEAFFGQGTRLTVV.

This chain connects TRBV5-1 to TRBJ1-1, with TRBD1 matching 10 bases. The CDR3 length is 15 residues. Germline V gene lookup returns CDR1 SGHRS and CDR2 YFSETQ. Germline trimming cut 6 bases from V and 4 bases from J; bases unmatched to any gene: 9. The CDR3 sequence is CASTRDRGPGTEAFF. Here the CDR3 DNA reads TGCGCCAGCACCCGGGACAGGGGTCCGGGCACTGAAGCTTTCTTT.

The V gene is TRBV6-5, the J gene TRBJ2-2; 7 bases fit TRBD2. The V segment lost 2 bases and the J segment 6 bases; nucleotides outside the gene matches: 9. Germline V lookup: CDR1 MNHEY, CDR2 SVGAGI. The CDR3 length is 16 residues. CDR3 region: CASSYEPSGRAGELFF. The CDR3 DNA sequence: TGTGCCAGCAGTTACGAGCCTAGCGGCCGGGCCGGGGAGCTGTTTTTT.

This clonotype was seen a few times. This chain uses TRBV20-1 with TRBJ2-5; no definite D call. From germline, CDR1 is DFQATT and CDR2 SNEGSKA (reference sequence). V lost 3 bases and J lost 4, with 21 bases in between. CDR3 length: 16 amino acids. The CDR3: CSARAPTDPDPETQYF. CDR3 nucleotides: TGCAGTGCTAGGGCCCCCACTGACCCGGACCCAGAGACCCAGTACTTC.

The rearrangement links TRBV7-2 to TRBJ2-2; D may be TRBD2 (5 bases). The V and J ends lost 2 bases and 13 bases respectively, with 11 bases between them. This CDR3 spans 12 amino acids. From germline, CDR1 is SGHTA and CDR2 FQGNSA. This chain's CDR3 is CASSLPPAGLFF. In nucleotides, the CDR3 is TGTGCCAGCAGCTTACCCCCCGCGGGGCTGTTTTTT. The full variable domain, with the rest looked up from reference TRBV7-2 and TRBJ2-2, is GAGVSQSPSNKVTEKGKDVELRCDPISGHTALYWYRQSLGQGLEFLIYFQGNSAPDKSGLPSDRFSAERTGGSVSTLTIQRTQQEDSAVYLCASSLPPAGLFFGEGSRLTVL.

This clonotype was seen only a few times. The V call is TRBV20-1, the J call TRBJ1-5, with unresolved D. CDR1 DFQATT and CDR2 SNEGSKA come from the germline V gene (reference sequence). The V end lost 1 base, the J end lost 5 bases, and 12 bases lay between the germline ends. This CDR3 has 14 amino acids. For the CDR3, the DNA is TGCAGTGCTAGAGGATCGGAGTTCTATCAGCCCCAGCATTTT. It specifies CSARGSEFYQPQHF.

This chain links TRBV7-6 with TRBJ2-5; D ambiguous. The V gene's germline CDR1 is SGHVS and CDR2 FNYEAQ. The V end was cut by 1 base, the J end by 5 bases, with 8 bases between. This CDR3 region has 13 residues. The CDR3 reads CASSLGLKETQYF. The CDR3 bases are TGTGCCAGCAGCTTAGGGTTAAAGGAGACCCAGTACTTC.

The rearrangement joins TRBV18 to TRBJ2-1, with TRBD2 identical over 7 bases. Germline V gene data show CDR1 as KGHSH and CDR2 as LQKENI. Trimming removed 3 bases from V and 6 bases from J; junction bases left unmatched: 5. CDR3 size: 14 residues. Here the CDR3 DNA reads TGTGCCAGCTCACCTGGGTCGGGAGGCAATGAGCAGTTCTTC. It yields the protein CASSPGSGGNEQFF.

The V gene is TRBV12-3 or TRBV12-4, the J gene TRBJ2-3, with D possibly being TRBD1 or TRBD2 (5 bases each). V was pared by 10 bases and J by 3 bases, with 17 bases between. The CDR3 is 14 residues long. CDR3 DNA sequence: TGTGCCATCACCGGGACCCCCCAAACAGATACGCAGTATTTT. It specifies CAITGTPQTDTQYF.

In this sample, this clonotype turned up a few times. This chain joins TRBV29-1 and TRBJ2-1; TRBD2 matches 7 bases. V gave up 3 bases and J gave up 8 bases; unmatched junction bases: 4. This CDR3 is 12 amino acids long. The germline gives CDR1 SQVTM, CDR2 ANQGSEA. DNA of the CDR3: TGCAGCGTTGAGGGACTAACGGATGAGCAGTTCTTC. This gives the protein CSVEGLTDEQFF.

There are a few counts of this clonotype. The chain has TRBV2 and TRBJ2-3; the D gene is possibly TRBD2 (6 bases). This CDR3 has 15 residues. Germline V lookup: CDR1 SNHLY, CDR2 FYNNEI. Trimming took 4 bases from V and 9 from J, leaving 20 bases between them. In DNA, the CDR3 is TGTGCCAGCAGTGTGGCGGGGATCCCCCGGTCGACGCAGTATTTT. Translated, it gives CASSVAGIPRSTQYF. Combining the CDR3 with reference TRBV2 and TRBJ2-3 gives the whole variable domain EPEVTQTPSHQVTQMGQEVILRCVPISNHLYFYWYRQILGQKVEFLVSFYNNEISEKSEIFDDQFSVERPDGSNFTLKIRSTKLEDSAMYFCASSVAGIPRSTQYFGPGTRLTVL.

CDR3 residues: CASSATGTGGYGYTF. The CDR3 DNA reads TGTGCCAGCAGCGCTACCGGGACAGGGGGCTATGGCTACACCTTC. The chain employs TRBV7-9 and TRBJ1-2; TRBD1 matches 11 bases. This CDR3 region has 15 residues. Germline trimming cut 5 bases from V and 4 bases from J; bases unmatched to any gene: 6. The germline V gene has CDR1 SEHNR and CDR2 FQNEAQ (reference sequence).